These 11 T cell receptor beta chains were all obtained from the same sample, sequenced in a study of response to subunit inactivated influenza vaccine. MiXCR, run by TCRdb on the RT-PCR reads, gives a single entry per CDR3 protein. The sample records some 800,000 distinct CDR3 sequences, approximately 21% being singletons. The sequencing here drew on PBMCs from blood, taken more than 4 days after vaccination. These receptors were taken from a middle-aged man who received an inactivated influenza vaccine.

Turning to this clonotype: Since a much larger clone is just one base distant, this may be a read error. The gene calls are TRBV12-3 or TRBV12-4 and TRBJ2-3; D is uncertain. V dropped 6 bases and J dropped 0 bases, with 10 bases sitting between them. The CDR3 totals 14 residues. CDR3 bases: TGTGCCAGCAGCTCCCACCGTAGCACAGATACGCAGTATTTT. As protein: CASSSHRSTDTQYF.

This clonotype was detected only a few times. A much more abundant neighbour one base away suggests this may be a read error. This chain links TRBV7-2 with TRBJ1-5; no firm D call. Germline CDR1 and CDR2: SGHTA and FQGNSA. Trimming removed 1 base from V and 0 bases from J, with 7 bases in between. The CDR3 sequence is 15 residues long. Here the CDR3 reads CASSLGLYSNQPQHF. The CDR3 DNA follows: TGTGCCAGCAGCTTAGGCCTTTATAGCAATCAGCCCCAGCATTTT.

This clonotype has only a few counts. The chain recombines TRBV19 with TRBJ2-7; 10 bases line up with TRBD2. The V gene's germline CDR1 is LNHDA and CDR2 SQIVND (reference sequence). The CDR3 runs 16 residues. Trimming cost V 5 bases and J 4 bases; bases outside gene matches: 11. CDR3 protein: CASSPWSSGGTYEQYF. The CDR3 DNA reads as TGTGCCAGTAGTCCTTGGAGTAGCGGGGGGACGTACGAGCAGTACTTC.

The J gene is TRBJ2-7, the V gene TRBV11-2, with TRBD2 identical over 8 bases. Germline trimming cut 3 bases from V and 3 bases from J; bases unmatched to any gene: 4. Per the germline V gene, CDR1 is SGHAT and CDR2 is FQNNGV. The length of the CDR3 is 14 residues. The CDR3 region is CASSFPGLGYEQYF. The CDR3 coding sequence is TGTGCCAGCAGCTTTCCGGGACTAGGCTACGAGCAGTACTTC.

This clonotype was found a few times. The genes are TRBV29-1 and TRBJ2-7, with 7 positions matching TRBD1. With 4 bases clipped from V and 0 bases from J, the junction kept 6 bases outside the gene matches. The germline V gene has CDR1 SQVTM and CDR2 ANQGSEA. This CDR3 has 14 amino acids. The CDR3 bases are TGCAGCGTTGCCAGACAGGGCAGCTCCTACGAGCAGTACTTC. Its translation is CSVARQGSSYEQYF.

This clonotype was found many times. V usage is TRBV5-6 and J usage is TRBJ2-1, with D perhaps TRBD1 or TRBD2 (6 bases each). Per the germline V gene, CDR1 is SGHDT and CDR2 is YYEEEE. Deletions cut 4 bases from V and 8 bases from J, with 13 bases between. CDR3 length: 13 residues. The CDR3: CASSVTGRYEQFF. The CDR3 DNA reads TGTGCCAGCAGCGTAACAGGGAGGTATGAGCAGTTCTTC.

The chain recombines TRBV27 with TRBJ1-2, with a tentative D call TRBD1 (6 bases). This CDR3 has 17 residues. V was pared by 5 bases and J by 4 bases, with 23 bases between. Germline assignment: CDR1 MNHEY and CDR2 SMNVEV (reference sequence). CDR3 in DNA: TGTGCCAGCAGTCCATCACCTCCACAGGGCGTATCCTATGGCTACACCTTC. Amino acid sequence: CASSPSPPQGVSYGYTF.

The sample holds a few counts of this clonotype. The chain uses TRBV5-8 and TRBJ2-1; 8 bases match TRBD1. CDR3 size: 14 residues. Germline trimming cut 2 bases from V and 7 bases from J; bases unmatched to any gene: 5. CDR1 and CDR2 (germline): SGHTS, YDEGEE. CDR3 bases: TGTGCCAGCAGCTTCGTGCAGGGGGCAAATGAGCAGTTCTTC. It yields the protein CASSFVQGANEQFF.

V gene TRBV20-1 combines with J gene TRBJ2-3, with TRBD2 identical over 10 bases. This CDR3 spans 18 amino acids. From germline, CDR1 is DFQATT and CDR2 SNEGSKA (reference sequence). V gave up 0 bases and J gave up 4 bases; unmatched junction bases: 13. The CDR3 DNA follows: TGCAGTGCTAGAGATCTGAGCGGGAGGGCCGGGGCCGCAGATACGCAGTATTTT. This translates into CSARDLSGRAGAADTQYF.

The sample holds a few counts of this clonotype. CDR3 bases: TGTGCCAGCAGCCAAAAAGGACAGGGTGAAAAACTGTTTTTT. It yields the protein CASSQKGQGEKLFF. This rearrangement joins TRBV3-1 to TRBJ1-4, with 8 bases identical to TRBD1. V was pared by 2 bases and J by 7 bases, with 3 bases of the junction left unmatched. In germline, CDR1 is LGHDT, CDR2 YNNKEL (reference sequence). The CDR3 is made up of 14 amino acids.

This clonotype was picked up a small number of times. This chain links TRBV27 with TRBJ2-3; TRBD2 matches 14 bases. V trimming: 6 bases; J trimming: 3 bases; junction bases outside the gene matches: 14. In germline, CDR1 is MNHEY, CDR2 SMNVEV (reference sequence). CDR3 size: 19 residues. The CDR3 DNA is TGTGCCAGCAGGCGACTAGCGGGGGGGCAACGTTTGTTTACAGATACGCAGTATTTT. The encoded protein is CASRRLAGGQRLFTDTQYF.